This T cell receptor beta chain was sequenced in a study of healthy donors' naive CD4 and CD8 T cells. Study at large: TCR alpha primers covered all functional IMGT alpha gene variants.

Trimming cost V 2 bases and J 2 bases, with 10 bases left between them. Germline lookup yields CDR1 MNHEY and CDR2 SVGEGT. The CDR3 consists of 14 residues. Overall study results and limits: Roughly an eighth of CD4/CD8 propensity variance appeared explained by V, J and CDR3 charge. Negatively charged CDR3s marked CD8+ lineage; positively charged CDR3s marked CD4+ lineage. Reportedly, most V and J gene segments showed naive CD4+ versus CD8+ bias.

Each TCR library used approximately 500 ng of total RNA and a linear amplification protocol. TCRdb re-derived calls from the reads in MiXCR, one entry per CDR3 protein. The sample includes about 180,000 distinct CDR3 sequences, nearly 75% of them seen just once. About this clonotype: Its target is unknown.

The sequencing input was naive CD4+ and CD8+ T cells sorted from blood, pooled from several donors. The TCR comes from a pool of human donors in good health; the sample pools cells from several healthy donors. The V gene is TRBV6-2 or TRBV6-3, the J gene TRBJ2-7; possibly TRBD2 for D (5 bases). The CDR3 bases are TGTGCCAGCAGTTACCGAGGGTCCGCCTACGAGCAGTACTTC. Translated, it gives CASSYRGSAYEQYF.